This TCR beta chain was obtained from a study of CD4 T cell repertoires in COVID-19. Overall study: Relabeled CFSE-low cells, IL-2-expanded for around nine days, met spikes from other coronaviruses.

This clone was observed a few times. Its antigen is undetermined. TCRdb keeps only in-frame clones here, not all; method: immunoSEQ multiplex PCR. The table lists about 75,000 clones, 83% of them singletons, with about 0.61% in the top ten. Samples came from patients recovered from mild-to-severe COVID-19. Sequencing was done directly on freshly isolated, uncultured memory T cells. The study's findings and limits: Between about 7 and 27% of SARS-CoV-2 clonotypes also appeared in SARS-CoV and/or HKU1 spike cultures.

The V gene's germline CDR1 is SGHDT and CDR2 YYEEEE. The CDR3 spans 18 residues. Trimming removed 5 bases at V and 3 bases at J, with 26 bases between. Material: CD4+ T cells from peripheral blood, obtained after recovery from COVID-19. This receptor was obtained from a human donor who had COVID-19. The chain has TRBV5-6 and TRBJ1-1; the D gene is possibly TRBD1 (6 bases). The CDR3 region has the DNA TGTGCCAGCAGAGGCACAGGGTGGAGTTCAAAAAGGGACACTGAAGCTTTCTTT. This gives the protein CASRGTGWSSKRDTEAFF. Full variable domain (missing parts from reference TRBV5-6 and TRBJ1-1): DAGVTQSPTHLIKTRGQQVTLRCSPKSGHDTVSWYQQALGQGPQFIFQYYEEEERQRGNFPDRFSGHQFPNYSSELNVNALLLGDSALYLCASRGTGWSSKRDTEAFFGQGTRLTVV.